Listed below are T cell receptor beta chains from one sample, sequenced in a study of T cells after yellow fever vaccination. TCRdb re-analysed the 5' RACE reads in MiXCR, keeping a single row per CDR3 protein. Of over 150,000 distinct CDR3 sequences in the sample, 5.5% to 8% were seen once. The input for sequencing was CD4+ T cells sorted from PBMCs, taken on the day of the first yellow fever vaccination. The origin of the receptors is a man between 18 and 35 years old who received the YFV17D yellow fever vaccine. Each CDR3 is given with its conserved first and last residue. Fields, in order: CDR3 protein, D gene, J gene, V gene, clone size. A D gene is named only where the DNA matches it firmly. Only some rows state a clone size, as once, few, many or a class for expanded clones.

CASTQQGFTGQLFF,.,TRBJ2-2,TRBV6-1,.
CASSTRQAADTF,.,TRBJ1-2,TRBV12-3/TRBV12-4,few
CASSLVNYEQYF,.,TRBJ2-7,TRBV7-2,many
CSVIREANTEAFF,.,TRBJ1-1,TRBV29-1,few
CASSLQGTGELVF,TRBD1,TRBJ2-2,TRBV5-1,.
CSVGTAGTGQPQHF,.,TRBJ1-5,TRBV29-1,.
CASSLNSGGGYNEQFF,TRBD2,TRBJ2-1,TRBV7-2,.
CASSFGGSAFF,.,TRBJ1-1,TRBV28,few
CASSQVPLLRGHAGGYTF,.,TRBJ1-2,TRBV4-1,many
CSARSRTEKNEQFF,.,TRBJ2-1,TRBV20-1,.
CASSLASGQSTDTQYF,TRBD2,TRBJ2-3,TRBV28,many
CSAIREVGIGQPQHF,.,TRBJ1-5,TRBV20-1,many
CASSVVGRSSYNEQFF,.,TRBJ2-1,TRBV9,many
CSARGLAGKETQYF,TRBD2,TRBJ2-5,TRBV20-1,.
CASSQLSISYNEQFF,.,TRBJ2-1,TRBV14,many
CASSQDQGQGATGQPQHF,TRBD1,TRBJ1-5,TRBV4-1,few
CACSRDRGNTIYF,TRBD1,TRBJ1-3,TRBV30,few
CASSLDWGSSGGTQYF,TRBD2,TRBJ2-5,TRBV7-2,many
CASSPGQWEQFF,.,TRBJ2-1,TRBV7-6,many
CASCSSGAGAQYF,.,TRBJ2-5,TRBV6-2/TRBV6-3,once
CASTGTPSSYEQYF,.,TRBJ2-7,TRBV5-1,.
CASSLWQGQETQYF,.,TRBJ2-5,TRBV7-2,many
CASSRTGVAGQPQHF,TRBD1,TRBJ1-5,TRBV12-3/TRBV12-4,many
CASSYSHPGTEAFF,.,TRBJ1-1,TRBV6-5,few
CASIKQGYTGELFF,.,TRBJ2-2,TRBV6-2/TRBV6-3,many
CASSLGQGVQETQYF,TRBD1,TRBJ2-5,TRBV5-1,many
CASMARLATWANVLTF,.,TRBJ2-6,TRBV2,.
CSASASYEQYF,.,TRBJ2-7,TRBV29-1,few
CAISEGRDRGREQYF,TRBD1,TRBJ2-7,TRBV10-3,many
CASSTRRGRGSDTQYF,.,TRBJ2-3,TRBV12-3/TRBV12-4,.
CASSPGGLASNEQFF,TRBD2,TRBJ2-1,TRBV5-4,.
CSARGPADADTQYF,.,TRBJ2-3,TRBV20-1,many
CASSFSGFEDTQYF,.,TRBJ2-3,TRBV5-4,.
CASSRGGNMYGYTF,TRBD1,TRBJ1-2,TRBV12-3/TRBV12-4,many
CASSLGAGGHNGNEQFF,.,TRBJ2-1,TRBV5-1,few
CASSLARGANEKLFF,.,TRBJ1-4,TRBV12-3/TRBV12-4,few
CASSLELAVSYNEQFF,TRBD2,TRBJ2-1,TRBV5-1,few
CSARIQETQYF,.,TRBJ2-5,TRBV20-1,.
CASSFGQAVGNTEAFF,TRBD1,TRBJ1-1,TRBV5-1,.
CASSFRTGITEAFF,TRBD1,TRBJ1-1,TRBV7-8,.